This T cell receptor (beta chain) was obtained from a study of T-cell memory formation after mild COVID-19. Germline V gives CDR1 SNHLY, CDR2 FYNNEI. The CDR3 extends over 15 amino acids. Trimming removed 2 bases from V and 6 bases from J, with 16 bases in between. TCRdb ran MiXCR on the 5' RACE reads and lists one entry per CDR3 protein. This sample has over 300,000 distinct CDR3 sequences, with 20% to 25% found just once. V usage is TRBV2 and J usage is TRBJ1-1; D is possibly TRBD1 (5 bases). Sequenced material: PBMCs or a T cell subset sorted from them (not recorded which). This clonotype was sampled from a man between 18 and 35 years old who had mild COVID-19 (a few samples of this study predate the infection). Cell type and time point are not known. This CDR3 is CASSEIGTGVAEAFF. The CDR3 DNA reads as TGTGCCAGCAGTGAAATTGGCACGGGGGTCGCTGAAGCTTTCTTT.